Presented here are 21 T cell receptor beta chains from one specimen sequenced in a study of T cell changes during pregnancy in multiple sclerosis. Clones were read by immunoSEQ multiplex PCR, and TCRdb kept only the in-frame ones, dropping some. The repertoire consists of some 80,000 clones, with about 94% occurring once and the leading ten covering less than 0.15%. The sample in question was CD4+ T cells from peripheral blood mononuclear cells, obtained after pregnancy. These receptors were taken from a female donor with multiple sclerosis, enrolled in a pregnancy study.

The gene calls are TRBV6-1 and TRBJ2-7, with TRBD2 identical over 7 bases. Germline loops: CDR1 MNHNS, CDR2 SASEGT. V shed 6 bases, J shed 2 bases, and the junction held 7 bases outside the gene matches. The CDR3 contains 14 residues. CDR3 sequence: CASSPLAVPYEQYF. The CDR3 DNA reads TGTGCCAGCAGCCCGCTAGCGGTTCCCTACGAGCAGTACTTC.

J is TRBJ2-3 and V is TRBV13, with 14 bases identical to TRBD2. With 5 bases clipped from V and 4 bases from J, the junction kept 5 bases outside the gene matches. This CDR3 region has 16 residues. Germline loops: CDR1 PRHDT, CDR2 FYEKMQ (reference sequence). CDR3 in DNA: TGTGCCAGCAGCCCAGGGACTAGCGGGAGTTCAGATACGCAGTATTTT. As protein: CASSPGTSGSSDTQYF.

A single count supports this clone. DNA of the CDR3: TGTGCCAGTAAAGCGGGGGGACATTATAGCAATCAGCCCCAGCATTTT. It encodes CASKAGGHYSNQPQHF. This rearrangement joins TRBV19 to TRBJ1-5; possibly TRBD1 for D (6 bases). Germline CDR1 and CDR2: LNHDA and SQIVND (reference sequence). The CDR3 totals 16 residues. The V gene lost 7 bases and the J gene lost 0 bases, with 16 bases spanning the gap.

Here the CDR3 DNA reads TGTGCCAGCAGCTTAGCCTGGCAGGGCCTAGCCAAAAACATTCAGTACTTC. It yields the protein CASSLAWQGLAKNIQYF. The J gene is TRBJ2-4, the V gene TRBV11-2; weak D call: TRBD1 (5 bases). This CDR3 has 17 residues. Germline-derived CDR1 and CDR2 are SGHAT and FQNNGV. Trimming took off 1 base at V and 0 bases at J, with 13 bases between the two ends.

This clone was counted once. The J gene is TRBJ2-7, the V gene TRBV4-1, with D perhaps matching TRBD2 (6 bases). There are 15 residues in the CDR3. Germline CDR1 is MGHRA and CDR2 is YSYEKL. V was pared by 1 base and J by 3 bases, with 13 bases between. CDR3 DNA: TGCGCCAGCAGCCAAGGTGGTAGCGGCTTCTACGAGCAGTACTTC. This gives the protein CASSQGGSGFYEQYF.

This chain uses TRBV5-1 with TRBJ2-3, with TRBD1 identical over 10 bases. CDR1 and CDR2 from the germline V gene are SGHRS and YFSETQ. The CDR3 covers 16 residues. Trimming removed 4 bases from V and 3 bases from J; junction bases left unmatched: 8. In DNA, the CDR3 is TGCGCCAGCAGCCCCGGGACAGGGGTAATAACAGATACGCAGTATTTT. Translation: CASSPGTGVITDTQYF.

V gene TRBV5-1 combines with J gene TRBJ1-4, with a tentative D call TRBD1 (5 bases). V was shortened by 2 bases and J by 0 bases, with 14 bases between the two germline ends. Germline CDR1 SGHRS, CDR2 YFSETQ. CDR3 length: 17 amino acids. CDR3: CASSLLTAGATNEKLFF. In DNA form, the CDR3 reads TGCGCCAGCAGCTTACTTACGGCGGGGGCAACTAATGAAAAACTGTTTTTT.

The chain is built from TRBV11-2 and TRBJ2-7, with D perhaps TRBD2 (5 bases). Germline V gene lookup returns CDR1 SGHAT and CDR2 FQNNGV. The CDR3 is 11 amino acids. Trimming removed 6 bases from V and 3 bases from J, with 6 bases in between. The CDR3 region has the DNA TGTGCCAGCAGTCGGGGCTACGAGCAGTACTTC. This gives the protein CASSRGYEQYF.

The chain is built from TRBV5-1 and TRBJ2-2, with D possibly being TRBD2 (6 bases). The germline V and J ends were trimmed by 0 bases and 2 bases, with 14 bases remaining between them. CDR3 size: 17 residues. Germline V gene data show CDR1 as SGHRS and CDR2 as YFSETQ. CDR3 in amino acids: CASSLVSLARNTGELFF. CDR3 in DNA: TGCGCCAGCAGCTTGGTTTCCCTAGCGAGAAACACCGGGGAGCTGTTTTTT.

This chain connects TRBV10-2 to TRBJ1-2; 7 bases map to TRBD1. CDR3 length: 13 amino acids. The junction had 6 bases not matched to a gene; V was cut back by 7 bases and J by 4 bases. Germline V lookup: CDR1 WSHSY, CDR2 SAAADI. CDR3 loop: CASTEGASYGYTF. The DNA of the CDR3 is TGCGCCAGCACCGAGGGGGCGAGCTATGGCTACACCTTC.

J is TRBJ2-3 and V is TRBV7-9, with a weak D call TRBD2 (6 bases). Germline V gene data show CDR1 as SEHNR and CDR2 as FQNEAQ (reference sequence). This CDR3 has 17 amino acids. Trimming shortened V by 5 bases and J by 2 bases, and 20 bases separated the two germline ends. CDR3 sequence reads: CASSHPLGRYDTDTQYF. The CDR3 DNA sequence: TGTGCCAGCAGCCACCCTCTCGGGAGATATGACACAGATACGCAGTATTTT.

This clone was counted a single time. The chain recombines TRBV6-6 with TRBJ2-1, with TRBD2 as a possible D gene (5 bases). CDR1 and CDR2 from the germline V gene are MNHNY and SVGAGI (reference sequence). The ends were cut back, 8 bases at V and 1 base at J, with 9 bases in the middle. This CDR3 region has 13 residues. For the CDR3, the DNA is TGTGCCAGCGGCCGGGAATCCTACAATGAGCAGTTCTTC. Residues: CASGRESYNEQFF.

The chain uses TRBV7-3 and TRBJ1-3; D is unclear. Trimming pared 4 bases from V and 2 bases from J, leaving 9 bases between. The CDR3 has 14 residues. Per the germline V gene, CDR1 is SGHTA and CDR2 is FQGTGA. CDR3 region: CASSSPVAGNTIYF. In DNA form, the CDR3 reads TGTGCCAGCAGCTCCCCAGTGGCTGGAAACACCATATATTTT.

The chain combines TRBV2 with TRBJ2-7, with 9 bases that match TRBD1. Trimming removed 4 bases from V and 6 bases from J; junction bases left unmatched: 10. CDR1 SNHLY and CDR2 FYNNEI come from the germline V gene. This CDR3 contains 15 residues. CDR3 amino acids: CASSGGTGGWGEQYF. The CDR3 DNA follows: TGTGCCAGCAGTGGGGGTACAGGGGGCTGGGGCGAGCAGTACTTC.

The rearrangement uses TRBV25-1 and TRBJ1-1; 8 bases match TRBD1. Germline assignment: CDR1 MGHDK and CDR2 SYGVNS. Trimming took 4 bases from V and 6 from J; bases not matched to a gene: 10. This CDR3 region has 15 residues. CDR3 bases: TGTGCCAGCAGTGCCAGGCTCCAGGGGGCCGCTGAAGCTTTCTTT. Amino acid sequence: CASSARLQGAAEAFF.

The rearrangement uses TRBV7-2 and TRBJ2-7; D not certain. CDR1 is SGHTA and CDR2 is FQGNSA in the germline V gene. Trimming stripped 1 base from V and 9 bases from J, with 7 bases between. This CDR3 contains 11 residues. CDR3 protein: CASSLGQRQYF. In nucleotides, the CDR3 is TGTGCCAGCAGCTTAGGTCAGCGGCAGTACTTC.

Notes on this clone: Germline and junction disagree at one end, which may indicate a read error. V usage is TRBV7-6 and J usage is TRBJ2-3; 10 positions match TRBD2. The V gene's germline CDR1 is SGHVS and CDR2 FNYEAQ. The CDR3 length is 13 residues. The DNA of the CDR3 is TGTGCCAGCAGCTTAGAGGGCGGGACTAGCGAAAATTTT. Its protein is CASSLEGGTSENF.

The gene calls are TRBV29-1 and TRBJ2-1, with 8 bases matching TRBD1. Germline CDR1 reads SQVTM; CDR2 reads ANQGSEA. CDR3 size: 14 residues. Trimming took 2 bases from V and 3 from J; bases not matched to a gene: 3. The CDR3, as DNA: TGCAGCGTTGAATGGACAGGGCTCTACAATGAGCAGTTCTTC. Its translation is CSVEWTGLYNEQFF.

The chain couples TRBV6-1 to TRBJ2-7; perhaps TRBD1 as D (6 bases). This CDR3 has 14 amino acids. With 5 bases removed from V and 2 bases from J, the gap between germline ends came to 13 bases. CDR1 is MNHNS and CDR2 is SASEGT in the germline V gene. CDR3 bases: TGTGCCAGCAGTCAACAGGGAATAGCCTACGAGCAGTACTTC. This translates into CASSQQGIAYEQYF.

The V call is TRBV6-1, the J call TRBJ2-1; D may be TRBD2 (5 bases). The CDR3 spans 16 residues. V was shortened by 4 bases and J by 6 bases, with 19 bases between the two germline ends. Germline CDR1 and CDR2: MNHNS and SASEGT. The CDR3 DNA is TGTGCCAGCAGTGGAGCCGCGGGCCCAAGCCCCAATGAGCAGTTCTTC. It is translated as CASSGAAGPSPNEQFF.

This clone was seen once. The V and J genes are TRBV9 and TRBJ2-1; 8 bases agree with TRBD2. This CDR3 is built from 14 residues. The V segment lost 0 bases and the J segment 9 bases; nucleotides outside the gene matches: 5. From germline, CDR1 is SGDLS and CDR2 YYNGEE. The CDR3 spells CASSVAGGPAEQFF. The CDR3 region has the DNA TGTGCCAGCAGCGTAGCGGGAGGGCCGGCTGAGCAGTTCTTC.